The present TCR beta chain was sequenced within a study of cytomegalovirus exposure and HLA in healthy donors. Study-wide points: Sequence variants that were highly shared formed a cluster that was likely a sequencing artifact.

This clone was seen more than once but under ten times. The antigen is undetermined. Researchers ran the PCR with 60 Vbeta and 13 Jbeta primers. The authors' processing: A later analysis counted approximately 80 million unique TCR beta chains, 9.5 million to 13 million shared. Clones were read by immunoSEQ multiplex PCR, and TCRdb kept only the in-frame ones, dropping some. V, J and clone size are those of that table, while D and trimming were read from the DNA. The sample yields roughly 170,000 clones, 65% to 85% seen once. The germline V gene encodes CDR1 SGHTA and CDR2 FQGNSA. The ends were cut back, 3 bases at V and 10 bases at J, with 18 bases in the middle. The CDR3 length is 14 residues. Unrecorded immune exposure was likely among donors, who were nominally healthy when sampled.

This receptor was obtained from a woman between 50 and 59 years old in good health and CMV-seropositive. The chain combines TRBV7-2 with TRBJ1-1; D perhaps matches TRBD1 (5 bases). Input material: PBMCs. CDR3 sequence (DNA): TGTGCCAGCAGCTTGGGGGGGAATATACGGGGAGCTTTCTTT. Translation gives CASSLGGNIRGAFF.